Each of the 21 T cell receptor beta chains below was sequenced from the same sample in a study of response to subunit inactivated influenza vaccine. A single record per CDR3 protein comes from TCRdb applying MiXCR to the RT-PCR reads. Of 300,000 to 350,000 distinct CDR3 sequences listed, 20% to 25% are singletons. Sequenced here: PBMCs from blood, sampled 21 months after vaccination. The receptors derive from a man between 50 and 69 years old who received an inactivated influenza vaccine.

This clonotype was seen only a few times. This chain connects TRBV27 to TRBJ1-2, with 9 bases aligning to TRBD1. Per germline, CDR1 MNHEY and CDR2 SMNVEV (reference sequence). Losses at the gene ends were 1 base for V and 6 bases for J; bases not matched to a gene: 3. CDR3 length equals 14 residues. The CDR3 reads CASSLLGTGNGYTF. DNA for the CDR3: TGTGCCAGCAGTTTATTAGGGACAGGGAATGGCTACACCTTC.

The V and J genes are TRBV7-2 and TRBJ2-6; D remains unclear. The CDR3 spans 14 residues. Germline lookup yields CDR1 SGHTA and CDR2 FQGNSA. Trimming pared 7 bases from V and 0 bases from J, leaving 7 bases between. The CDR3 DNA reads TGTGCCAGCACTTCCAGCTCTGGGGCCAACGTCCTGACTTTC. It yields the protein CASTSSSGANVLTF.

This clonotype was seen more than once but under ten times. The chain is built from TRBV12-3 or TRBV12-4 and TRBJ2-1; 12 bases agree with TRBD2. Trimming at V came to 3 bases and at J to 7 bases, leaving 13 bases not matched to a gene. There are 18 residues in the CDR3. CDR3 amino acids: CASSFGLAGGPRENEQFF. The CDR3 nucleotides read TGTGCCAGCAGTTTCGGGCTAGCGGGAGGGCCGAGGGAGAATGAGCAGTTCTTC.

This clonotype was seen a handful of times. The CDR3 reads CASTFSRSSYNEQFF. The DNA for the CDR3 is TGTGCCAGCACCTTCTCCAGGTCATCCTACAATGAGCAGTTCTTC. This chain links TRBV2 with TRBJ2-1; D is uncertain. The germline CDR1 and CDR2 sequences are SNHLY and FYNNEI. Trimming pared 7 bases from V and 1 base from J, leaving 14 bases between. There are 15 residues in the CDR3.

This clonotype has a handful of counts. The chain uses TRBV6-6 and TRBJ1-1, with no clear D. Germline loops: CDR1 MNHNY, CDR2 SVGAGI (reference sequence). Trimming removed 8 bases at V and 10 bases at J, with 11 bases between. The CDR3 has 10 residues. CDR3 DNA sequence: TGTGCCAGCGAGGGCGGGGTAGCTTTCTTT. Translation: CASEGGVAFF.

The J gene is TRBJ1-5, the V gene TRBV12-2; TRBD1, as called in the table, went unchecked against the DNA. TRBV12-2 is designated a pseudogene. The CDR3 runs 15 residues. CDR3 sequence: CASRLMTVSNQPQHF. The CDR3 region has the DNA TGTGCAAGTCGCCTTATGACAGTCAGCAATCAGCCCCAGCATTTT.

This clonotype was observed a handful of times. This chain uses TRBV7-6 with TRBJ2-1; 13 positions match TRBD2. The germline gives CDR1 SGHVS, CDR2 FNYEAQ. J was trimmed by 6 bases and V by 4 bases; bases with no gene match: 6. CDR3 length: 16 amino acids. In DNA form, the CDR3 reads TGTGCCAGCAGCTATATGGGACTAGCGGGAATCAATGAGCAGTTCTTC. Protein: CASSYMGLAGINEQFF.

The chain carries TRBV7-2 and TRBJ2-1, with D uncertain. The CDR3 contains 15 residues. Deletions cut 0 bases from V and 8 bases from J, with 14 bases between. CDR1 SGHTA and CDR2 FQGNSA come from the germline V gene. The CDR3, as DNA: TGTGCCAGCAGCTTAGCAGGGTCGCGTAACCATGAGCAGTTCTTC. It yields the protein CASSLAGSRNHEQFF.

CDR3: CASILAIGYNEQFF. The CDR3 DNA sequence: TGTGCCAGCATCCTAGCGATAGGGTACAATGAGCAGTTCTTC. The J gene is TRBJ2-1, the V gene TRBV6-1; maybe TRBD2 (6 bases). The CDR3 has 14 amino acids. Germline-derived CDR1 and CDR2 are MNHNS and SASEGT. The ends were cut back, 7 bases at V and 4 bases at J, with 14 bases in the middle.

This chain uses TRBV4-1 with TRBJ1-6, with 10 bases that match TRBD1. CDR1 and CDR2 (germline): MGHRA, YSYEKL. CDR3 size: 16 residues. The trim removed 0 bases at V and 9 bases at J, leaving 5 bases unmatched. The CDR3 bases are TGCGCCAGCAGCCAAGATCGGACAGGGGGTTTTTCACCCCTCCACTTT. Its protein is CASSQDRTGGFSPLHF.

This chain uses TRBV28 with TRBJ1-2; D is undetermined. The germline V gene encodes CDR1 MDHEN and CDR2 SYDVKM. V was shortened by 7 bases and J by 4 bases, with 16 bases between the two germline ends. This CDR3 comprises 14 residues. CDR3 in amino acids: CASTNPPIFYGYTF. The CDR3 nucleotides are TGTGCCAGCACCAATCCACCGATCTTCTATGGCTACACCTTC.

The chain recombines TRBV5-5 with TRBJ1-3; D is ambiguous. Trimming left V 1 base short and J 2 bases short, with 13 bases between. Germline-derived CDR1 and CDR2 are SGHKS and YYEKEE (reference sequence). This CDR3 has 16 residues. As DNA, the CDR3 is TGTGCCAGCAGCTTGAGTATACAGTTGACTGGAAACACCATATATTTT. This codes for CASSLSIQLTGNTIYF.

This chain joins TRBV7-9 and TRBJ2-7, with 7 nucleotides matching TRBD2. Germline assignment: CDR1 SEHNR and CDR2 FQNEAQ (reference sequence). The CDR3 spans 13 residues. Trimming cost V 4 bases and J 3 bases; bases outside gene matches: 3. The DNA of the CDR3 is TGTGCCAGCAGCTCGGGACTAAACTACGAGCAGTACTTC. Protein: CASSSGLNYEQYF.

This chain links TRBV12-3 or TRBV12-4 with TRBJ1-5; 7 bases fit TRBD1. The CDR3 is made up of 18 amino acids. V dropped 3 bases and J dropped 0; count of bases not matched to a gene: 11. CDR3 coding DNA: TGTGCCAGCAGTTTCAGGGGACAGCGTTTTAGTAGCAATCAGCCCCAGCATTTT. Translating gives CASSFRGQRFSSNQPQHF.

This clonotype was seen many times. V gene TRBV6-2 or TRBV6-3 combines with J gene TRBJ1-5; D not certain. Germline-derived CDR1 and CDR2 are MNHEY and SVGEGT. CDR3 size: 12 residues. The germline V and J ends were trimmed by 5 bases and 7 bases, with 9 bases remaining between them. Here the CDR3 DNA reads TGTGCCAGCAGTAACCTCTGGCAGCCCCAGCATTTT. Translating gives CASSNLWQPQHF.

CDR3: CASLRQNSNQPQHF. The CDR3 bases are TGTGCCAGTCTTAGACAGAACTCCAATCAGCCCCAGCATTTT. The chain couples TRBV19 to TRBJ1-5, with D possibly matching TRBD1 (5 bases). CDR1 LNHDA and CDR2 SQIVND come from the germline V gene (reference sequence). This CDR3 contains 14 residues. V gave up 8 bases and J gave up 3 bases, with 14 bases separating them.

In this sample, this clonotype turned up a few times. The V call is TRBV29-1, the J call TRBJ2-3, with TRBD1 matching 8 bases. The CDR3 extends over 15 amino acids. Germline V gene data show CDR1 as SQVTM and CDR2 as ANQGSEA. V shed 4 bases and J 5 bases; nucleotides not matched to a gene: 11. The CDR3 loop reads CSVGSGQGARDTQYF. DNA of the CDR3: TGCAGCGTTGGATCCGGACAGGGTGCTAGAGATACGCAGTATTTT.

The chain couples TRBV4-1 to TRBJ1-6, with TRBD1 identical over 8 bases. The CDR3 length is 21 residues. Germline assignment: CDR1 MGHRA and CDR2 YSYEKL. V trimming: 0 bases; J trimming: 8 bases; junction bases outside the gene matches: 21. This CDR3 reads CASSQDGRRGTGLGSYSPLHF. The DNA of the CDR3 is TGCGCCAGCAGCCAAGATGGACGCAGGGGGACAGGCCTGGGGTCTTATTCACCCCTCCACTTT.

Only a few counts were recorded for this clonotype. The chain is built from TRBV5-1 and TRBJ1-3, with D unresolved. V was cut by 4 bases and J by 0 bases, with 11 bases left in between. Germline lookup yields CDR1 SGHRS and CDR2 YFSETQ. The CDR3 spans 15 residues. CDR3 sequence: CASSEGIDSGNTIYF. Here the CDR3 DNA reads TGCGCCAGCAGCGAAGGGATTGACTCTGGAAACACCATATATTTT.

This chain links TRBV3-1 with TRBJ2-2, with 11 bases matching TRBD1. Germline CDR1 and CDR2: LGHDT and YNNKEL (reference sequence). Unmatched junction bases numbered 3, after V lost 1 base and J lost 5 bases. The length of the CDR3 is 16 residues. CDR3 coding DNA: TGTGCCAGCAGCCAAGCGGACAGGGGGCGGACCGGGGAGCTGTTTTTT. This codes for CASSQADRGRTGELFF.

This chain connects TRBV18 to TRBJ2-7; D gene unclear. Germline V CDR1 and CDR2: KGHSH, LQKENI. V gave up 2 bases and J gave up 0 bases, with 14 bases separating them. The CDR3 contains 16 residues. DNA of the CDR3: TGTGCCAGCTCACCAAACTCAGCCCTTAGCTCCTACGAGCAGTACTTC. Translated, it gives CASSPNSALSSYEQYF.